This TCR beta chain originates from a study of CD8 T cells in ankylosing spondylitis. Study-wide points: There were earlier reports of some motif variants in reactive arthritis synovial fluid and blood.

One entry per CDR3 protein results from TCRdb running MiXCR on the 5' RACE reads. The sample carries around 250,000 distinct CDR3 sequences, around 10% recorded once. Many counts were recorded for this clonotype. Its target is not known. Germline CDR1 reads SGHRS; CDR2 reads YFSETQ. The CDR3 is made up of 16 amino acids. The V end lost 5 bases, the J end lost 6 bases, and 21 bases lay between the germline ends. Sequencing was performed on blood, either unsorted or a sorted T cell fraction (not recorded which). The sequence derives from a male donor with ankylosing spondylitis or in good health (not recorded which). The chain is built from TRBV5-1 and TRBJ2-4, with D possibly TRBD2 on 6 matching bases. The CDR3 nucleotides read TGCGCCAGCAGGCGAGATAGCGGAGGCGGTAGAAACATTCAGTACTTC. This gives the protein CASRRDSGGGRNIQYF.